This record concerns one TCR beta chain sequence. As yet, its antigen is unknown. This record comes from a study of cytomegalovirus exposure and HLA in healthy donors. PCR employed 60 Vbeta and 13 Jbeta primers. Sequencing was performed with immunoSEQ multiplex PCR; in TCRdb, only in-frame clones are kept and a portion is missing. This table holds more than 90,000 clones, roughly 68% found once. V was trimmed by 5 bases and J by 5 bases, leaving 15 bases between them. Germline lookup yields CDR1 SGHTA and CDR2 FQGTGA. The CDR3 has 14 amino acids. Study-level findings and limits: Altogether, 160 or so TCR beta chains were recorded as cytomegalovirus-associated. TCR beta sequences numbering around 15,000 were associated with HLA alleles at 0.05 false discovery rate in a later analysis.

V gene TRBV7-3 combines with J gene TRBJ2-5; D might be TRBD2 (6 bases). Material for sequencing was PBMCs. This TCR was sampled from a man aged 25 to 45 in good health and CMV-seropositive. CDR3 nucleotides: TGTGCCAGCAGCATACGGGGGAGCAGTGAGACCCAGTACTTC. Translation gives CASSIRGSSETQYF.